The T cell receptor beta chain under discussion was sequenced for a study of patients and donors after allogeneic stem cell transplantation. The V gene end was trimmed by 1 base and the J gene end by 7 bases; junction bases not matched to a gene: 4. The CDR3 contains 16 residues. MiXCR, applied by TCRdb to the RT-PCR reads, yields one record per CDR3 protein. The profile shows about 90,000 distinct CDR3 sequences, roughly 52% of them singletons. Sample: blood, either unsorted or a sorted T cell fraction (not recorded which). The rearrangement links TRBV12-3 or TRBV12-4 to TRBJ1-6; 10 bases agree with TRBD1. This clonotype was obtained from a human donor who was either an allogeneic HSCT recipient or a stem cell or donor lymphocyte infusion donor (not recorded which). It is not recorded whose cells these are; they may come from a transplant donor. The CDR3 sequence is CASSLVRGQGNSPLHF. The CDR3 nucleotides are TGTGCCAGCAGTTTAGTTAGGGGACAGGGGAATTCACCCCTCCACTTT.